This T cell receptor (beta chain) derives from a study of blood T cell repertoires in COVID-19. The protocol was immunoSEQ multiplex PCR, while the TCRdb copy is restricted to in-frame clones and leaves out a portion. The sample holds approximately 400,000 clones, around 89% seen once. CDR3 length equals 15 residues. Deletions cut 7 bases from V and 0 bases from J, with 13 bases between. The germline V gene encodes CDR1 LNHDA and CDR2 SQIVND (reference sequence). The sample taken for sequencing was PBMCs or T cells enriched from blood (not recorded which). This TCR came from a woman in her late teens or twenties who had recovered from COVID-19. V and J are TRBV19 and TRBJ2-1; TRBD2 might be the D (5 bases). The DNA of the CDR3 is TGTGCCAGTACTCGACTAACGGGCTCCTACAATGAGCAGTTCTTC. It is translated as CASTRLTGSYNEQFF.